The 5 T cell receptor beta chains below were found in one sample sequenced in a study of human T cells and chemical hapten exposure. Time point described: patch test 2, 6 weeks after DPC sensitization. As for treatment: therapeutic diphenylcyclopropenone sensitization with weekly scalp DPC. In TCRdb, the RACE reads were re-called with MiXCR into one record per CDR3 protein. The sample holds tens of thousands of distinct CDR3 sequences, around 3% seen once. The input for sequencing was whole blood, taken in connection with sensitization to the hapten diphenylcyclopropenone (DPC). The receptors here all came from a man in his forties or fifties with alopecia areata. Some clones in this sample may be carry-over from other donors' samples.

This clonotype was detected ten times or more. The rearrangement joins TRBV6-5 to TRBJ2-1; TRBD1 aligns across 12 bases. Germline CDR1 reads MNHEY; CDR2 reads SVGAGI. The length of the CDR3 is 18 residues. Trimming removed 1 base from V and 4 bases from J; junction bases left unmatched: 8. The DNA for the CDR3 is TGTGCCAGCAGTTACTTGAGGGGACAGGGGGCATCGTACAATGAGCAGTTCTTC. Amino acid sequence: CASSYLRGQGASYNEQFF.

This clonotype was counted ten times or more. This rearrangement joins TRBV5-8 to TRBJ2-7; TRBD1 aligns across 7 bases. The CDR3 is 14 residues long. CDR1 SGHTS and CDR2 YDEGEE come from the germline V gene. Trimming removed 3 bases from V and 7 bases from J; junction bases left unmatched: 10. The CDR3 sequence: CASSSNRGLGEQYF. In nucleotides, the CDR3 is TGTGCCAGCAGCTCGAACAGGGGATTGGGGGAGCAGTACTTC.

The chain combines TRBV5-1 with TRBJ1-5, with TRBD1 matching over 10 bases. The CDR3 consists of 15 residues. After removal of 3 bases from V and 0 bases from J, the junction contained 0 bases not matched to a gene. Germline CDR1 reads SGHRS; CDR2 reads YFSETQ. In nucleotides, the CDR3 is TGCGCCAGCAGCTGGACAGGGGGTAGCAATCAGCCCCAGCATTTT. Translating it yields CASSWTGGSNQPQHF.

The table lists this clonotype with many counts. The chain uses TRBV7-2 and TRBJ2-7, with 7 bases that match TRBD1. J lost 5 bases, V lost 11 bases, and 15 bases had no gene match. CDR3 size: 14 residues. Germline V gives CDR1 SGHTA, CDR2 FQGNSA. Here the CDR3 reads CASIRDSSRDEQYF. CDR3 DNA sequence: TGTGCCTCGATCCGGGACAGCTCACGGGACGAGCAGTACTTC.

This chain connects TRBV19 to TRBJ2-1, with D unresolved. The V and J ends lost 5 bases and 1 base respectively, with 3 bases between them. The germline V gene has CDR1 LNHDA and CDR2 SQIVND (reference sequence). This CDR3 contains 12 residues. DNA for the CDR3: TGTGCCAGTAGTGGGTCCTACAATGAGCAGTTCTTC. Its translation is CASSGSYNEQFF.